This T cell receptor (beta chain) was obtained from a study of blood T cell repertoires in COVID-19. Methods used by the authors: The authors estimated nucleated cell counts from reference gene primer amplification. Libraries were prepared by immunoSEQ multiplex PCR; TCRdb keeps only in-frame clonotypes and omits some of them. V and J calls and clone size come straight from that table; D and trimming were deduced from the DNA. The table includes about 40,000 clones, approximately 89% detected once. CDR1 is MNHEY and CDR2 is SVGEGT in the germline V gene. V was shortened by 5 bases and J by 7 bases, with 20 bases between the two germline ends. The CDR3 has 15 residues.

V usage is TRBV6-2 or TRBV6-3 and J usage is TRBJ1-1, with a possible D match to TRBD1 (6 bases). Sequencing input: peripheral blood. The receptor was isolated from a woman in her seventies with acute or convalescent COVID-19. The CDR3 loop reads CASSPRGGGWYEAFF. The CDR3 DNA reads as TGTGCCAGCAGTCCCCGCGGGGGCGGGTGGTATGAAGCTTTCTTT.